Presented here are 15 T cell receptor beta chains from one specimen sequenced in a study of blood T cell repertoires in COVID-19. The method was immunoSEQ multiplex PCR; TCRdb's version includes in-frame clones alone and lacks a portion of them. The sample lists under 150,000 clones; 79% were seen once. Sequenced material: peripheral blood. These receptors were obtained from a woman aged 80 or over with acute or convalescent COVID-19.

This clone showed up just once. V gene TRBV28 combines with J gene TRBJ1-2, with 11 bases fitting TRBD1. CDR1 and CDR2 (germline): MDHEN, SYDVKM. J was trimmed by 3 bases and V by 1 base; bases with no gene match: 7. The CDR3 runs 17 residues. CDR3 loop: CASSLLVGQGGDYGYTF. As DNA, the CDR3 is TGTGCCAGCAGTTTATTGGTGGGACAGGGGGGAGACTATGGCTACACCTTC.

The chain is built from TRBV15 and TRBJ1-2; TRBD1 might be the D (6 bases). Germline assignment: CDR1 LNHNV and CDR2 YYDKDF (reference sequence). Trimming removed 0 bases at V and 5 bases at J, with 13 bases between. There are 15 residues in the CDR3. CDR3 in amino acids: CATSRDRGASYGYTF. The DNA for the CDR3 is TGTGCCACCAGCAGAGATCGGGGGGCTTCGTATGGCTACACCTTC.

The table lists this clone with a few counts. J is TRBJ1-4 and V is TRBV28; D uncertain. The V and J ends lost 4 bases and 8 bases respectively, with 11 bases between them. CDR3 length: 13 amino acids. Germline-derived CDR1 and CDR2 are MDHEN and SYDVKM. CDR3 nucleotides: TGTGCCAGCAGTTGGGTGTCGGAGGAAAAACTGTTTTTT. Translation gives CASSWVSEEKLFF.

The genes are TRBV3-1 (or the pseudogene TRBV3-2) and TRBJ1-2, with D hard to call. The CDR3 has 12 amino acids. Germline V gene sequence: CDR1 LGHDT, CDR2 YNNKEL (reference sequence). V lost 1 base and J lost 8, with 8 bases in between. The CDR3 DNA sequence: TGTGCCAGCAGCCAAGTCAACGCGGGCTACACCTTC. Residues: CASSQVNAGYTF.

The CDR3 protein is CASSLGGHNEQFF. The CDR3 DNA follows: TGTGCCAGCAGCTTAGGAGGGCACAATGAGCAGTTCTTC. This chain joins TRBV11-3 and TRBJ2-1, with D perhaps matching TRBD2 (5 bases). Germline CDR1 is SGHNT and CDR2 is YENEEA. V was pared by 1 base and J by 5 bases, with 6 bases between. CDR3 length equals 13 residues.

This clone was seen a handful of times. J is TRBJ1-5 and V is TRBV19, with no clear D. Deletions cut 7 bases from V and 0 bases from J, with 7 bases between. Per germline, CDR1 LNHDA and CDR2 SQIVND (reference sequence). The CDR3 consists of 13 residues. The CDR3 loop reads CASTTYSNQPQHF. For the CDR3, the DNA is TGTGCCAGTACCACCTATAGCAATCAGCCCCAGCATTTT.

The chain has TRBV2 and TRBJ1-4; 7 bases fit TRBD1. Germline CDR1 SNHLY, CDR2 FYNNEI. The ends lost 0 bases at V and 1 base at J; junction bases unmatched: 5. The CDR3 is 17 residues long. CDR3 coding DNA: TGTGCCAGCAGTGAAGCTACAGGGGTACAAACTAATGAAAAACTGTTTTTT. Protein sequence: CASSEATGVQTNEKLFF.

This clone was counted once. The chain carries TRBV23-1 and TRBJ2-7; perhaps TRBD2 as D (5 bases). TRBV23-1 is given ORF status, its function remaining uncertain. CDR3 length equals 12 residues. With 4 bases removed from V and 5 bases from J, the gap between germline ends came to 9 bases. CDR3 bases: TGCGCCAGCAGTCCGCAGAGGGACGAGCAGTACTTC. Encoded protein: CASSPQRDEQYF.

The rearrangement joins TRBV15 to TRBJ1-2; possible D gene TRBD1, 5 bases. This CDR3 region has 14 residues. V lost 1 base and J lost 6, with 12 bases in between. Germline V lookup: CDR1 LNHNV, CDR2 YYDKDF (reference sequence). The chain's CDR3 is CATSRGGVGDGYTF. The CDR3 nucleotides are TGTGCCACCAGCAGAGGCGGGGTAGGGGATGGCTACACCTTC.

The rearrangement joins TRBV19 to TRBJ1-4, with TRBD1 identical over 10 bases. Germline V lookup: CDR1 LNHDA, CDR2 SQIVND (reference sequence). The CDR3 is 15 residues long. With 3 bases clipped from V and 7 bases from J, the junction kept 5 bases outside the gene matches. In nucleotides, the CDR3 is TGTGCCAGTAGTATGCTAGGGACAGGGGTTGAAAAACTGTTTTTT. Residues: CASSMLGTGVEKLFF. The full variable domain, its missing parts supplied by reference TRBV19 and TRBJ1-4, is DGGITQSPKYLFRKEGQNVTLSCEQNLNHDAMYWYRQDPGQGLRLIYYSQIVNDFQKGDIAEGYSVSREKKESFPLTVTSAQKNPTAFYLCASSMLGTGVEKLFFGSGTQLSVL.

CDR3 residues: CASSYPIRTGDPGELFF. The CDR3, as DNA: TGTGCCAGCAGTTACCCGATCAGGACAGGCGATCCCGGAGAACTGTTTTTT. The chain links TRBV6-2 or TRBV6-3 to TRBJ1-4; 7 nucleotides line up with TRBD1. The CDR3 runs to 17 residues. Per germline, CDR1 MNHEY and CDR2 SVGEGT. V shed 2 bases, J shed 12 bases, and the junction held 18 bases outside the gene matches.

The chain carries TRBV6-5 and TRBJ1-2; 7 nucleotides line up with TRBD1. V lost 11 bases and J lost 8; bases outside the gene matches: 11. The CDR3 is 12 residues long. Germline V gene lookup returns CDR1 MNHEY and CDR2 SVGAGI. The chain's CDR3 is CAFSGTGVGYTF. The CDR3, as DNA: TGTGCCTTCTCGGGAACAGGGGTCGGCTACACCTTC.

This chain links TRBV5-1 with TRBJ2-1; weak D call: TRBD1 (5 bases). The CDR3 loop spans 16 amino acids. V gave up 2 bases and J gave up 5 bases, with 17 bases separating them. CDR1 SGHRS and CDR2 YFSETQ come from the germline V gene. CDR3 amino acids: CASSLLGVSVNNEQFF. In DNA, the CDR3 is TGCGCCAGCAGCTTATTAGGGGTTTCGGTGAACAATGAGCAGTTCTTC.

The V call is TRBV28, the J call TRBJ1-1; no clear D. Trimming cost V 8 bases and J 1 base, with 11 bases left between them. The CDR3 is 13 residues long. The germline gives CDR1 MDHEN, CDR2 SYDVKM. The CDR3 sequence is CASLHHRNTEAFF. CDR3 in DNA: TGTGCCAGCCTCCACCACAGGAACACTGAAGCTTTCTTT.

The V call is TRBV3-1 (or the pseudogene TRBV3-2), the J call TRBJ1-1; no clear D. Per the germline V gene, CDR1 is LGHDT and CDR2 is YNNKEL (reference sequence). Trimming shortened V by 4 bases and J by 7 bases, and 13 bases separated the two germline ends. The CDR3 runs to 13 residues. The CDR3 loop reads CASSPYGGYEAFF. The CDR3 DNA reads TGTGCCAGCAGCCCCTACGGAGGCTATGAAGCTTTCTTT.